The entry below gives a single T cell receptor beta chain sequence along with its context. The sample is drawn from a study of shared clonotypes between healthy human individuals. CD45RA-negative memory and CD45RA+ naive subsets were split from the CD4+ cells. The CDR3 has 13 residues. The germline V and J ends were trimmed by 6 bases and 4 bases, with 12 bases remaining between them. Germline V gene lookup returns CDR1 SNHLY and CDR2 FYNNEI. Repertoires were generated with immunoSEQ multiplex PCR, while TCRdb's copy carries only in-frame clones and drops some. Seen here are under 2,500,000 clones, around 95% observed once, and the top ten hold 0.1% to 0.15%.

The material sequenced was naive CD4+ T cells sorted from blood. This sample's subset: CD45RA+ positively selected. The chain combines TRBV2 with TRBJ1-1, with unresolved D. This clonotype was obtained from a man between 18 and 35 years old in good health. This CDR3 is CASSADLGTEAFF. CDR3 coding DNA: TGTGCCAGCAGCGCCGACCTGGGCACTGAAGCTTTCTTT.